A single sample is the source of the 26 T cell receptor beta chains below, sequenced in a study. One entry per CDR3 protein results from TCRdb running MiXCR on the RT-PCR reads. The sample contains more than 600,000 distinct CDR3 sequences, 14% of which appear only once. The sequenced material came from memory CD4+ T cells from blood. The receptors here all came from a female donor in good health, serving as a healthy control.

There are many counts of this clonotype. The CDR3 region has the DNA TGCAGTGCTATCAACCAGGCCTTACAAGAGACCCAGTACTTC. This encodes CSAINQALQETQYF. The chain links TRBV20-1 to TRBJ2-5; D is uncertain. V was trimmed by 4 bases and J by 2 bases, leaving 14 bases between them. This CDR3 has 14 residues. CDR1 and CDR2 from the germline V gene are DFQATT and SNEGSKA (reference sequence).

The sample holds a few counts of this clonotype. The chain combines TRBV7-2 with TRBJ2-3; no clear D. The CDR3 spans 12 residues. The germline V gene encodes CDR1 SGHTA and CDR2 FQGNSA. V lost 5 bases to trimming and J lost 7 bases, with 10 bases between them. CDR3 sequence (DNA): TGTGCCAGCAGCGGAGTTGTGAATACGCAGTATTTT. Translating gives CASSGVVNTQYF.

The chain uses TRBV7-2 and TRBJ2-1, with D possibly TRBD1 on 6 matching bases. V lost 8 bases and J lost 6, with 14 bases in between. From germline, CDR1 is SGHTA and CDR2 FQGNSA. The CDR3 contains 13 residues. The CDR3 here is CASLTGTRNEQFF. The CDR3 DNA sequence: TGTGCCAGCCTGACCGGGACACGCAATGAGCAGTTCTTC.

This clonotype occurred many times. The rearrangement uses TRBV24-1 and TRBJ2-7; 7 bases agree with TRBD1. Per germline, CDR1 KGHDR and CDR2 SFDVKD. V was clipped by 4 bases and J by 4 bases; unmatched bases: 12. The CDR3 is made up of 16 amino acids. This CDR3 reads CATSDPNGDRAYEQYF. Written as DNA, the CDR3 is TGTGCCACCAGTGACCCCAACGGGGACAGAGCATACGAGCAGTACTTC.

This clonotype was seen only a few times. The chain uses TRBV4-3 and TRBJ1-2; TRBD1 aligns across 7 bases. This CDR3 has 14 amino acids. Germline CDR1 reads LGHNA; CDR2 reads YSLEER. V lost 1 base, J lost 8 bases, and 7 bases stayed unmatched. The CDR3 reads CASSQVTGPRGYTF. The CDR3 nucleotides are TGCGCCAGCAGCCAAGTGACAGGGCCACGGGGCTACACCTTC.

The table lists this clonotype with a few counts. J is TRBJ1-4 and V is TRBV30, with 12 bases that match TRBD1. V lost 3 bases, J lost 8 bases, and 4 bases stayed unmatched. The CDR3 sequence is 14 residues long. Germline lookup yields CDR1 GTSNPN and CDR2 SVGIG (reference sequence). CDR3 sequence: CAWRGTGGAEKLFF. The DNA for the CDR3 is TGTGCCTGGAGGGGGACAGGGGGCGCCGAAAAACTGTTTTTT. The full variable domain, with the rest looked up from reference TRBV30 and TRBJ1-4, is SQTIHQWPATLVQPVGSPLSLECTVEGTSNPNLYWYRQAAGRGLQLLFYSVGIGQISSEVPQNLSASRPQDRQFILSSKKLLLSDSGFYLCAWRGTGGAEKLFFGSGTQLSVL.

The rearrangement links TRBV20-1 to TRBJ2-1; 9 nucleotides agree with TRBD2. This CDR3 spans 15 amino acids. From germline, CDR1 is DFQATT and CDR2 SNEGSKA (reference sequence). J lost 6 bases, V lost 5 bases, and 11 bases had no gene match. The CDR3 reads CSAPPPASGANEQFF. Written as DNA, the CDR3 is TGCAGTGCTCCCCCCCCGGCTAGCGGGGCCAATGAGCAGTTCTTC.

There are many counts of this clonotype. CDR3 loop: CSARGVRVYEQYF. CDR3 nucleotides: TGCAGTGCTAGAGGGGTAAGGGTCTACGAGCAGTACTTC. The chain is built from TRBV20-1 and TRBJ2-7; D is uncertain. Trimming removed 1 base from V and 3 bases from J, with 10 bases in between. The CDR3 is 13 amino acids. Per the germline V gene, CDR1 is DFQATT and CDR2 is SNEGSKA (reference sequence).

A few counts support this clonotype. CDR3 protein: CASSHSPGDTDTQYF. The CDR3 DNA follows: TGCGCCAGCAGCCATTCCCCAGGAGACACAGATACGCAGTATTTT. The rearrangement uses TRBV5-1 and TRBJ2-3; D unresolved. CDR3 length equals 15 residues. Germline V gives CDR1 SGHRS, CDR2 YFSETQ. Trimming cost V 4 bases and J 2 bases, with 14 bases left between them.

This clonotype was recorded many times. The chain has TRBV20-1 and TRBJ1-5; no definite D call. CDR1 is DFQATT, CDR2 SNEGSKA, per germline (reference sequence). V lost 1 base, J lost 7 bases, and 14 bases lay in between. The CDR3 is 14 amino acids. The CDR3 is CSARVGGYGQPQHF. For the CDR3, the DNA is TGCAGTGCTAGAGTGGGCGGGTACGGACAGCCCCAGCATTTT.

This clonotype was counted ten times or more. The chain carries TRBV24-1 and TRBJ2-4; D call uncertain. The V end was cut by 3 bases, the J end by 9 bases, with 20 bases between. The germline gives CDR1 KGHDR, CDR2 SFDVKD. The CDR3 consists of 16 residues. Written as DNA, the CDR3 is TGTGCCACCAGTGATCCCGTGGCCACCACCAAGGGCATTCAGTACTTC. This sequence encodes CATSDPVATTKGIQYF.

There are many counts of this clonotype. The V gene is TRBV6-2 or TRBV6-3, the J gene TRBJ2-1; TRBD2 matches 12 bases. Germline V CDR1 and CDR2: MNHEY, SVGEGT. V lost 10 bases, J lost 7 bases, and 17 bases stayed unmatched. The CDR3 is made up of 17 amino acids. CDR3 amino acids: CATNELAGGPSSNEQFF. The CDR3 DNA reads as TGTGCCACCAATGAGCTAGCGGGAGGGCCCTCTTCGAATGAGCAGTTCTTC.

This sequence joins TRBV20-1 and TRBJ2-4, with D perhaps TRBD2 (5 bases). V lost 2 bases to trimming and J lost 5 bases, with 13 bases between them. CDR3 length equals 14 residues. Per germline, CDR1 DFQATT and CDR2 SNEGSKA (reference sequence). CDR3 loop: CSARRTEGQNIQYF. The CDR3 DNA is TGCAGTGCTAGACGGACCGAGGGCCAAAACATTCAGTACTTC.

The chain combines TRBV30 with TRBJ2-1; D possibly matches TRBD1 or TRBD2 (5 bases each). V lost 6 bases and J 7 bases, leaving 22 bases between the germline ends. CDR1 and CDR2 (germline): GTSNPN, SVGIG (reference sequence). CDR3 size: 15 residues. The CDR3 loop reads CACLQVGDPRNEQFF. The CDR3 region has the DNA TGTGCCTGCCTTCAGGTGGGGGATCCTAGGAATGAGCAGTTCTTC.

At least ten counts were recorded for this clonotype. The rearrangement links TRBV5-1 to TRBJ2-3; a possible D gene is TRBD2 (5 bases). The germline V gene encodes CDR1 SGHRS and CDR2 YFSETQ. This CDR3 region has 15 residues. Trimming took off 3 bases at V and 1 base at J, with 12 bases between the two ends. The CDR3 loop is CASSWLGAGTDTQYF. CDR3 coding DNA: TGCGCCAGCAGCTGGTTGGGAGCGGGCACAGATACGCAGTATTTT.

This clonotype came up a few times. This chain connects TRBV7-9 to TRBJ2-2; D may be TRBD1 (5 bases). Looked up from germline, CDR1 is SEHNR and CDR2 is FQNEAQ (reference sequence). CDR3 size: 16 residues. Trimming removed 5 bases from V and 1 base from J, with 14 bases in between. For the CDR3, the DNA is TGTGCCAGCAGCCCTACTGGCAGGGAGAACACCGGGGAGCTGTTTTTT. As protein: CASSPTGRENTGELFF.

This clonotype has only a few counts. The chain combines TRBV20-1 with TRBJ2-7, with 10 positions matching TRBD1. CDR1 DFQATT and CDR2 SNEGSKA come from the germline V gene (reference sequence). The CDR3 has 13 residues. V trimming: 8 bases; J trimming: 6 bases; junction bases outside the gene matches: 10. CDR3 nucleotide sequence: TGCAGTCCTCAGCGGACAGGGGGGGTCGAGCAGTACTTC. It encodes CSPQRTGGVEQYF.

This clonotype was picked up a small number of times. V gene TRBV20-1 combines with J gene TRBJ1-1; D gene unclear. Trimming took 3 bases from V and 5 from J, leaving 13 bases between them. Germline lookup yields CDR1 DFQATT and CDR2 SNEGSKA (reference sequence). The CDR3 runs 13 residues. DNA of the CDR3: TGCAGTGCTAGTCGCGAACGGGGAACTGAAGCTTTCTTT. Amino acids: CSASRERGTEAFF.

This chain connects TRBV28 to TRBJ2-7; 11 nucleotides agree with TRBD2. Germline trimming cut 4 bases from V and 4 bases from J; bases unmatched to any gene: 6. The CDR3 loop spans 15 amino acids. Per the germline V gene, CDR1 is MDHEN and CDR2 is SYDVKM. CDR3 coding DNA: TGTGCCAGCAGTTCCGGGGGACTAGCGGCTTACGAGCAGTACTTC. Encoded protein: CASSSGGLAAYEQYF.

J is TRBJ1-4 and V is TRBV6-5; D remains ambiguous. Trimming took 4 bases from V and 4 from J, leaving 10 bases between them. This CDR3 contains 14 residues. Per germline, CDR1 MNHEY and CDR2 SVGAGI. CDR3 in DNA: TGTGCCAGCAGTTTAACCCGTAGTAATGAAAAACTGTTTTTT. Translated: CASSLTRSNEKLFF.

This clonotype was picked up a small number of times. V gene TRBV5-1 combines with J gene TRBJ1-2; 7 bases map to TRBD1. Germline-derived CDR1 and CDR2 are SGHRS and YFSETQ. The CDR3 has 13 residues. The junction had 8 bases not matched to a gene; V was cut back by 4 bases and J by 8 bases. The CDR3 protein is CASSHTGAAGYTF. The CDR3 bases are TGCGCCAGCAGCCATACAGGGGCCGCGGGCTACACCTTC.

This clonotype has ten or more counts. The chain uses TRBV6-5 and TRBJ2-3; 9 nucleotides line up with TRBD2. Germline V gene data show CDR1 as MNHEY and CDR2 as SVGAGI. V shed 0 bases, J shed 4 bases, and the junction held 2 bases outside the gene matches. The CDR3 runs to 15 residues. The CDR3, as DNA: TGTGCCAGCAGTTACTCGGCGGGGGGGGCAGATACGCAGTATTTT. It encodes CASSYSAGGADTQYF.

This clonotype occurred many times. V and J are TRBV6-1 and TRBJ1-5, with D hard to call. CDR3 length equals 13 residues. V lost 4 bases and J lost 5, with 9 bases in between. CDR1 MNHNS and CDR2 SASEGT come from the germline V gene. CDR3 nucleotides: TGTGCCAGCAGTGGAGGGTATTATCAGCCCCAGCATTTT. This translates into CASSGGYYQPQHF.

This clonotype appeared a few times. V and J are TRBV7-9 and TRBJ2-7; 7 bases line up with TRBD2. Per germline, CDR1 SEHNR and CDR2 FQNEAQ (reference sequence). After removal of 6 bases from V and 2 bases from J, the junction contained 7 bases not matched to a gene. The CDR3 is 14 amino acids. In DNA form, the CDR3 reads TGTGCCAGCAGTGGACTAGGCTCAGCCTACGAGCAGTACTTC. It encodes CASSGLGSAYEQYF.

This sequence joins TRBV20-1 and TRBJ1-2; possibly TRBD1 for D (6 bases). V lost 2 bases and J 4 bases, leaving 14 bases between the germline ends. This CDR3 is built from 14 residues. CDR1 is DFQATT, CDR2 SNEGSKA, per germline (reference sequence). The CDR3 bases are TGCAGTGCTAGACCTGACGGGACACCCTATGGCTACACCTTC. It specifies CSARPDGTPYGYTF.

Concerning this clonotype: The germline gene is not matched at one end of the junction; a read error may be the cause. The J gene is TRBJ2-2, the V gene TRBV7-7; weak D call: TRBD2 (5 bases). The CDR3 has 15 amino acids. Germline lookup yields CDR1 SSHAT and CDR2 FNYEAQ (reference sequence). This CDR3 reads CASSLDNGNSGELFF. In DNA form, the CDR3 reads TGTGCTAGCAGCTTAGATAACGGGAACAGCGGGGAGCTGTTTTTT.